What follows is one TCR beta chain and its context. Its antigen specificity is not known. It has no much larger one-base neighbor in the sample; base qualities were not kept. The record originates from a study of blood T cells in healthy people across ages (dated by TCRdb to the mid-2010s). At the level of the whole study: Template switching captured roughly one uniquely barcoded TCR beta cDNA molecule per two T cells in model experiments. Two additional independent replicas of 1 million unique cDNA reads from the same blood draw were analyzed for two donors (one aged 18 to 30 and one aged 80 or older). Using deep sequencing normalized with unique cDNA molecular identifiers, the study measured how TCR beta repertoire diversity changes with age. To avoid experimental bias, donors of different ages were spread randomly across the sequencing lanes. The donors were divided into four age groups: young (average approximately 16 years), middle-aged (approximately 39), aged (62) and long-lived (about 79).

Library creation used 5' RACE. Sequencing was performed on an Illumina HiSeq 2500. A second roughly 6 to 12 cycle PCR used a sample-barcoded 5' primer and a J-beta primer mix. Each TCR beta cDNA molecule received a unique molecular identifier from a template-switch 5' adaptor carrying 12 random nucleotides. Each sample yielded at least 2.5 million CDR3-containing paired-end reads. All of the RNA was converted into first-strand cDNA using the Mint cDNA synthesis kit, with a TRBC-specific oligonucleotide serving as the primer. Following uracil-DNA glycosylase treatment, a first 18-cycle PCR with universal primers M1SS and BC2_uni_R was performed on all cDNA. The authors' pipeline ran thus. Each sample was normalized by randomly selecting 1 million high-quality reads, each carrying a distinct molecular identifier. Instead of being binned into consensus sequences, reads that shared molecular identifiers were thrown out. CDR3 identification, clonotype clustering and error correction used MiTCR with a Q25 quality threshold and the strictest error-elimination algorithm. A nonparametric unseen species model using Euler transformation provided a lower-bound estimate of total TCR beta diversity. The public reads were quality trimmed at Q25 with fastp and then assembled into clones with MiXCR by TCRdb, keeping productive beta chains. Identical CDR3 protein sequences are pooled into one entry, listed with their most common genes and DNA. For this entry, the V and J calls and clone size follow TCRdb and not the study's own pipeline. A total of approximately 600,000 distinct CDR3 sequences appear in this sample, roughly 50% of them only once. Of the sample, 30% to 40% is held by the ten largest clones.

Study-wide conclusions, independent of this receptor: The CMV infection status of donors was not known, potentially confounding age-related changes in expanded clonotypes. Bulk unsorted PBMC profiling prevented conclusive comparison of naive and antigen-experienced compartments. Estimates of total diversity based on one million sequenced T cells were regarded as lower bounds and as underestimates. Compared with the aged group, the long-lived group had more naive CD4+ T cells, fewer expanded clones and increased TCR diversity, a pattern suggesting age selection. Observed TCR beta diversity per million T cells fell roughly linearly with age, and a significant reduction was already apparent by age around 40. Observed TCR beta diversity correlated strongly with the percentage of naive T cells measured by flow cytometry.

The CDR3, cysteine through phenylalanine, is 17 amino acids long. The DNA shown is the 51-base CDR3, in frame from base 1. Reading the germline V gene (reference sequence) gives CDR1 SGHNT and CDR2 YYREEE. V is pruned by 4 bases and J by 0 bases, leaving 9 bases of the junction without a gene match. Donors were 39 systemically healthy Caucasian individuals from Russia aged 6 to 90 years. Each donor gave roughly 9.5 milliliters of peripheral blood, collected into EDTA-treated Vacutainer tubes. Ficoll-Paque density-gradient centrifugation was used to isolate PBMCs, with at least 6 million per sample. Trizol reagent was used to extract total RNA from the PBMCs, yielding at least 6 micrograms per sample. The percentages of naive CD45RAhigh/CD27high T cells were determined by flow cytometry on a PBMC aliquot from every donor.

This receptor was identified in a man in his sixties in good health. The material sequenced was blood. The receptor chain draws on TRBV5-4 and TRBJ2-2, with 7 junctional bases fitting TRBD1. The sequence in DNA is TGTGCCAGCAGCCCGAACAACAGGGGCGCGAACACCGGGGAGCTGTTTTTT. This encodes CASSPNNRGANTGELFF. Supplemented by the reference TRBV5-4 and TRBJ2-2 proteins around the CDR3, the complete variable domain is ETGVTQSPTHLIKTRGQQVTLRCSSQSGHNTVSWYQQALGQGPQFIFQYYREEENGRGNFPPRFSGLQFPNYSSELNVNALELDDSALYLCASSPNNRGANTGELFFGEGSRLTVL.